These T cell receptor beta chains were read from a single sample in a study of metastatic and nonmetastatic thyroid tumors. TCRdb reprocessed the PCR reads using MiXCR. The data contain 30,000 to 40,000 clones, about 31% of them singletons. Sample: blood. These receptors all come from a female donor with papillary thyroid cancer or a benign thyroid nodule (not recorded which). Some clones in this sample may be carry-over from other donors' samples. Both conserved end residues are part of each CDR3. Fields, in order: V gene, J gene, D gene, clone size, CDR3 protein, CDR3 DNA. A D gene is named only where the DNA matches it firmly. Some rows have no size entry. The others give once, few or many, or a class for an expanded clone.

V: TRBV11-2
J: TRBJ2-7
D: TRBD2
size: many
CDR3: CASSPQTSGNAREQYF
DNA: TGTGCCAGCAGCCCGCAGACTAGCGGGAACGCTCGCGAGCAGTACTTC

V: TRBV6-5
J: TRBJ2-1
D: TRBD1
size: few
CDR3: CASRYRGYNEHFF
DNA: TGTGCCAGCCGGTACAGGGGTTACAATGAGCATTTCTTC

V: TRBV9
J: TRBJ1-2
D: NA
size: many
CDR3: CASSARTDNYGYTF
DNA: TGTGCCAGCAGCGCCCGGACAGACAACTATGGCTACACCTTC

V: TRBV30
J: TRBJ1-3
D: NA
size: medium-sized
CDR3: CAWSGPRSGNTIYF
DNA: TGTGCCTGGAGCGGCCCGCGCTCTGGAAACACCATATATTTT

V: TRBV5-4
J: TRBJ1-2
D: NA
size: many
CDR3: CASSLVRDHGYTF
DNA: TGCGCCAGCAGCTTGGTTAGGGACCATGGCTACACCTTC

V: TRBV28
J: TRBJ2-1
D: NA
size: NA
CDR3: CASSLSPPGSHEQFF
DNA: TGTGCCAGCAGTTTATCCCCCCCAGGATCCCATGAGCAGTTCTTC

V: TRBV25-1
J: TRBJ1-2
D: NA
size: few
CDR3: CASSARDKNPRYGYTF
DNA: TGTGCCAGCAGTGCCCGGGACAAGAACCCCAGATATGGCTACACCTTC

V: TRBV11-1
J: TRBJ1-1
D: NA
size: NA
CDR3: CASSSAAANPNEAFF
DNA: TGTGCCAGCAGCTCCGCCGCGGCCAACCCGAATGAAGCTTTCTTT

V: TRBV19
J: TRBJ1-2
D: NA
size: few
CDR3: CASSPPGPLGYTF
DNA: TGTGCCAGTAGTCCCCCAGGTCCCCTCGGCTACACCTTC

V: TRBV10-1
J: TRBJ2-4
D: TRBD2
size: many
CDR3: CASSESGSGKNIQYF
DNA: TGCGCCAGCAGCGAGAGCGGGAGTGGCAAAAACATTCAGTACTTC

V: TRBV5-1
J: TRBJ2-7
D: TRBD2
size: NA
CDR3: CASSLVGLAGDEQYF
DNA: TGCGCCAGCAGCTTGGTGGGGCTAGCGGGAGACGAGCAGTACTTC

V: TRBV5-1
J: TRBJ2-1
D: TRBD1
size: many
CDR3: CASRYFLQGQGSRNEQFF
DNA: TGCGCCAGCAGGTACTTTCTACAGGGACAGGGGAGTAGGAATGAGCAGTTCTTC

V: TRBV6-5
J: TRBJ1-5
D: NA
size: NA
CDR3: CASSSSGYQPQHF
DNA: TGTGCCAGCAGTTCCAGTGGGTATCAGCCCCAGCATTTT

V: TRBV5-1
J: TRBJ2-3
D: NA
size: few
CDR3: CASSLSDRDMQYF
DNA: TGCGCCAGCAGCTTGTCCGACCGGGATATGCAGTATTTT

V: TRBV6-1
J: TRBJ2-2
D: NA
size: NA
CDR3: CASSESRSAYTGELFF
DNA: TGTGCCAGCAGTGAATCGAGGTCAGCATACACCGGGGAGCTGTTTTTT

V: TRBV20-1
J: TRBJ2-2
D: NA
size: NA
CDR3: CSARDLMRVPNTVELFF
DNA: TGCAGTGCTAGAGATTTGATGCGGGTGCCGAACACCGTGGAGCTGTTTTTT

V: TRBV7-7
J: TRBJ2-1
D: NA
size: many
CDR3: CASSLSTESNEQFF
DNA: TGTGCTAGCAGCCTCTCGACAGAGTCCAATGAGCAGTTCTTC

V: TRBV4-1
J: TRBJ1-2
D: NA
size: NA
CDR3: CASSQGWQLAYGYTF
DNA: TGCGCCAGCAGCCAAGGGTGGCAGCTCGCCTATGGCTACACCTTC

V: TRBV10-1
J: TRBJ2-7
D: NA
size: NA
CDR3: CASSEWSGSEQYF
DNA: TGCGCCAGCAGTGAGTGGTCCGGGTCTGAGCAGTACTTC

V: TRBV7-9
J: TRBJ2-7
D: NA
size: NA
CDR3: CAIDLAEGSYEQYF
DNA: TGTGCCATCGATTTAGCAGAGGGCTCCTACGAGCAGTACTTC

V: TRBV7-2
J: TRBJ2-7
D: TRBD2
size: NA
CDR3: CASSRYGGGAYEQYF
DNA: TGTGCCAGCAGCCGGTACGGGGGGGGCGCCTACGAGCAGTACTTC

V: TRBV6-6
J: TRBJ2-3
D: NA
size: NA
CDR3: CASSYLPGISTDTQYF
DNA: TGTGCCAGCAGTTATCTCCCCGGGATTAGCACAGATACGCAGTATTTT

V: TRBV12-3/TRBV12-4
J: TRBJ2-7
D: NA
size: NA
CDR3: CASSLGARYEQYF
DNA: TGTGCCAGCAGTCTGGGGGCCCGCTACGAACAGTACTTC

V: TRBV4-2
J: TRBJ1-5
D: NA
size: NA
CDR3: CASSQEIRTQPQHF
DNA: TGTGCCAGCAGCCAAGAAATTAGGACCCAGCCCCAGCATTTT

V: TRBV20-1
J: TRBJ2-4
D: TRBD2
size: many
CDR3: CSASTGAGAKNIQYF
DNA: TGCAGTGCCAGCACGGGAGCGGGGGCAAAAAACATTCAGTACTTC

V: TRBV5-1
J: TRBJ2-2
D: NA
size: NA
CDR3: CDSLEPNTGELFF
DNA: TGCGACAGCCTAGAGCCGAACACCGGGGAGCTGTTTTTT

V: TRBV25-1
J: TRBJ2-2
D: NA
size: many
CDR3: CASRRGANTGELFF
DNA: TGTGCCAGCAGGAGGGGGGCTAACACCGGGGAGCTGTTTTTT

V: TRBV11-1
J: TRBJ2-2
D: TRBD2
size: NA
CDR3: CASSSTIGTSWRSDGELFF
DNA: TGTGCCAGCAGCTCGACTATTGGGACTAGCTGGAGGTCGGACGGGGAGCTGTTTTTT

V: TRBV4-1
J: TRBJ2-2
D: TRBD1
size: many
CDR3: CASSQGDRSTGELFF
DNA: TGCGCCAGCAGCCAAGGGGACAGGTCGACGGGGGAGCTGTTTTTT

V: TRBV6-5
J: TRBJ1-4
D: NA
size: many
CDR3: CASSYSRGGREKLFF
DNA: TGTGCCAGCAGTTACTCGCGGGGGGGCCGGGAAAAACTGTTTTTT

V: TRBV12-3/TRBV12-4
J: TRBJ1-2
D: NA
size: NA
CDR3: CASSLISNYGYTF
DNA: TGTGCCAGCAGCTTAATATCTAACTATGGCTACACCTTC

V: TRBV6-2/TRBV6-3
J: TRBJ2-3
D: NA
size: many
CDR3: CASSYYSTDTQYF
DNA: TGTGCCAGCAGTTACTACAGCACAGATACGCAGTATTTT

V: TRBV20-1
J: TRBJ1-1
D: NA
size: NA
CDR3: CSARESADSKAEAFF
DNA: TGCAGTGCTAGAGAGTCGGCGGACAGCAAAGCTGAAGCTTTCTTT

V: TRBV6-1
J: TRBJ2-7
D: NA
size: NA
CDR3: CASSRGGHYEQYF
DNA: TGTGCCAGCAGTAGGGGGGGTCACTACGAGCAGTACTTC

V: TRBV12-3/TRBV12-4
J: TRBJ2-4
D: NA
size: many
CDR3: CASSLGSAKNIQYF
DNA: TGTGCCAGCAGTTTAGGGTCGGCCAAAAACATTCAGTACTTC

V: TRBV28
J: TRBJ2-7
D: NA
size: few
CDR3: CASSSLGRPSSYEQYF
DNA: TGTGCCAGCAGTTCACTCGGACGTCCAAGCTCCTACGAGCAGTACTTC